Detailed here is one TCR beta chain. The antigen it binds to is not known. Base quality data are lacking; no much larger clone is found one base away. A single peripheral blood draw of approximately 110 mL on average was collected from each donor into heparinised tubes. Using a panel that included CD45RO, CCR7, CD25, CD127, CD95 and CD27, naive, central memory, regulatory and stem cell-like memory CD4+ T cells were sorted on a BD FACSAria II. A purity above 98% was achieved for all sorted populations. PBMCs were isolated immediately by Lymphoprep density gradient centrifugation and stained directly without culture. Samples were stained and sorted in pairs, with one healthy donor and one patient per experiment, so that batch effects were minimized. The record originates from a study of beta chain features in type 1 diabetes (dated by TCRdb to about 2018). Regarding the research as a whole: Mean age, gender distribution, total cell number and subset yield did not differ between patients and healthy donors. A total of roughly 100 million sorted cells were examined across all samples, and the number of cells per subset was strongly correlated with RNA yield. The study compared the TCRB repertoires of sorted circulating CD4+ T cell subsets in recently diagnosed type 1 diabetes patients with those in matched healthy donors. Whereas all 30 or so donors provided naive and central memory subsets, regulatory and stem cell-like memory subsets were isolated from just 8 patients and roughly 8 healthy donors. What the authors observed across the whole study: In all four CD4+ subsets, TCRB CDR3 length was moderately but significantly shorter in type 1 diabetes patients. Because cDNA was sequenced instead of genomic DNA, activated cells with high expression could be over-represented, although the groups did not differ in activation or CD3 levels. The naive, central memory and regulatory TCRB repertoires appeared to resemble one another more closely among patients than among healthy donors. Only small numbers of individuals were included in the HLA sub-analyses, which left unresolved whether HLA type had any influence on TCRB rearrangement. At VDJ recombination sites, type 1 diabetes patients had fewer insertions and more deleted nucleotides, which implies abnormalities in thymic rearrangement. PCR might favor shorter templates, but patient and control samples were amplified and corrected together, so any skew would affect both groups equally.

The entire isolated RNA was reverse transcribed using the High Capacity cDNA Reverse Transcription Kit, and thus expressed TCRB transcripts were sequenced. Naive, central memory and regulatory T cell samples underwent deep immunoSEQ sequencing, averaging about 3.57 million total reads per sample. Sorted cells were lysed in RLT buffer, and RNA was extracted using DNase-treated RNeasy Micro or Mini kits according to cell number. To prevent cross-contamination, every cell subset was processed on its own, while patient and healthy donor samples were processed together. The immunoSEQ multiplex PCR was used to amplify TCRB sequences from cDNA, yielding 87-bp fragments that span the CDR3 region. Sequencing of the amplicons was performed on the Illumina HiSeq platform. Per the original workflow: Synthetic template baselines were used to correct PCR bias computationally, reads within Hamming distance 2 were collapsed, and singletons that could not be merged were discarded. Reads were aligned to IMGT to assign V, D and J genes, CDR3 length, and insertions or deletions at six rearrangement sites. Within each subset, clonotype counts were normalized to the number of sorted cells before true diversity and Gini coefficients were calculated with the tcR R package. Repertoire sharing was quantified using the overlap coefficient calculated on TCRB nucleotide sequences. Out-of-frame TCRB sequences from naive cells were analyzed as a proxy for the pre-selection repertoire. TCRdb obtained this table from immuneACCESS and retained in-frame rearrangements with V and J assigned. These tables miss some clones; where compared with another copy, unresolved V genes account for less than half of the shortfall, and the remainder is unexplained. The V and J calls and clone size come from that table; D and trimming were worked out from the DNA. This sample is represented by a few hundred thousand clones; roughly 11% of them were singletons. Approximately 0.016% of the sample is held by the ten biggest clonotypes.

The source of this sequence is a woman in her 30s in good health. The sequenced sample was naive CD4+ T cells from blood. According to the study, the label for this sample's cell subset or site signals: true naive CD4+ T cells.

Read as DNA, the sequence is TGTGCCAGCAGCTTAGTTGACAGGGTCACCGGGGAGCTGTTTTTT. It specifies CASSLVDRVTGELFF. This chain is built from TRBV7-2 and TRBJ2-2; TRBD1 aligns with 7 central bases. The CDR3 contains 15 residues, cysteine and phenylalanine counted. Of the read, only the CDR3 DNA is kept; its 45 bases are in frame from base 1. From V the trimming removes 1 base and from J it removes 4 bases, while the gene matches leave 3 bases of the junction unaccounted for. In the germline V gene, CDR1 corresponds to SGHTA and CDR2 to FQGNSA.